These 17 T cell receptor beta chains came from one sample sequenced in a study of siplizumab effects on memory and regulatory T cells. TCRdb's table, derived via immunoSEQ multiplex PCR, lists solely in-frame clones and lacks some. The sample consists of roughly 100,000 clones, roughly 93% of them appearing once. What was sequenced was CD8+ T cells sorted from blood. The origin of the receptors is a human donor in good health.

This chain connects TRBV5-6 to TRBJ2-5; 9 bases are shared with TRBD1. Gene TRBJ2-7 matches the end of the DNA better, so the J call may be wrong. Germline CDR1 SGHDT, CDR2 YYEEEE. The CDR3 extends over 14 amino acids. CDR3 sequence (DNA): TGTGCCAGCAGCCCGGGACAGGGATCCTACGAGCAGTACTTC. Residues: CASSPGQGSYEQYF.

V usage is TRBV6-1 and J usage is TRBJ1-5, with D maybe TRBD1 (6 bases). Trimming took 1 base from V and 6 from J, leaving 13 bases between them. This CDR3 spans 15 amino acids. The germline gives CDR1 MNHNS, CDR2 SASEGT. The CDR3 nucleotides read TGTGCCAGCAGTGAAGAGATGACAGGTGCTCAGCCCCAGCATTTT. Protein: CASSEEMTGAQPQHF.

The chain employs TRBV10-3 and TRBJ2-1; TRBD2 matches 11 bases. V lost 6 bases to trimming and J lost 0 bases; unmatched junction nucleotides: 4. The CDR3 contains 16 residues. The germline V gene encodes CDR1 ENHRY and CDR2 SYGVKD. CDR3 in DNA: TGTGCCATCAGACTAGCGGGAGACCTCTCCTACAATGAGCAGTTCTTC. Residues: CAIRLAGDLSYNEQFF.

The V gene is TRBV25-1, the J gene TRBJ2-5; D is unclear. The V gene's germline CDR1 is MGHDK and CDR2 SYGVNS. V was cut by 1 base and J by 5 bases, with 14 bases left in between. CDR3 length: 15 amino acids. DNA for the CDR3: TGTGCCAGCAGTGAATTACAGCTTTTTGGGGAGACCCAGTACTTC. It translates to CASSELQLFGETQYF.

This chain connects TRBV11-2 to TRBJ1-1; D remains unclear. This CDR3 has 13 amino acids. Trimming pared 3 bases from V and 0 bases from J, leaving 5 bases between. Germline loops: CDR1 SGHAT, CDR2 FQNNGV. CDR3 protein: CASSFSMNTEAFF. CDR3 nucleotides: TGTGCCAGCAGCTTCTCGATGAACACTGAAGCTTTCTTT.

The CDR3 coding sequence is TGTGCCAGCAGTTACGGGAGAGGCCCAGATACGCAGTATTTT. It codes for CASSYGRGPDTQYF. The chain joins TRBV6-5 to TRBJ2-3; D perhaps matches TRBD2 (5 bases). The germline V and J ends were trimmed by 2 bases and 4 bases, with 10 bases remaining between them. Per the germline V gene, CDR1 is MNHEY and CDR2 is SVGAGI. This CDR3 has 14 residues.

This clone was picked up one time. The chain joins TRBV13 to TRBJ2-7; 12 nucleotides agree with TRBD2. This CDR3 is built from 15 residues. Germline CDR1 and CDR2: PRHDT and FYEKMQ (reference sequence). The trim removed 6 bases at V and 2 bases at J, leaving 5 bases unmatched. The CDR3 sequence is CASRGLAGPAYEQYF. The CDR3 DNA follows: TGTGCCAGCAGAGGACTAGCGGGACCCGCCTACGAGCAGTACTTC.

J is TRBJ1-2 and V is TRBV4-3; 9 bases agree with TRBD1. V gave up 3 bases and J gave up 4 bases; unmatched junction bases: 9. Germline V lookup: CDR1 LGHNA, CDR2 YSLEER. The CDR3 spans 16 residues. This CDR3 is CASSQVSGQGTYGYTF. The CDR3 DNA follows: TGCGCCAGCAGCCAGGTCTCCGGACAGGGGACCTATGGCTACACCTTC.

The chain combines TRBV9 with TRBJ2-2, with unresolved D. CDR1 SGDLS and CDR2 YYNGEE come from the germline V gene. V was clipped by 1 base and J by 3 bases, with 4 bases between them. There are 13 residues in the CDR3. CDR3 nucleotide sequence: TGTGCCAGCAGCGTATATGACACCGGGGAGCTGTTTTTT. It specifies CASSVYDTGELFF.

The J gene is TRBJ2-7, the V gene TRBV9; D gene ambiguous. V lost 4 bases and J lost 5, with 13 bases in between. In germline, CDR1 is SGDLS, CDR2 YYNGEE. This CDR3 spans 13 amino acids. CDR3 sequence reads: CASSSKDPDEQYF. The CDR3, as DNA: TGTGCCAGCAGCTCGAAGGACCCGGACGAGCAGTACTTC. Full variable domain (remainder filled in from reference TRBV9 and TRBJ2-7): DSGVTQTPKHLITATGQRVTLRCSPRSGDLSVYWYQQSLDQGLQFLIQYYNGEERAKGNILERFSAQQFPDLHSELNLSSLELGDSALYFCASSSKDPDEQYFGPGTRLTVT.

V is TRBV27 and J is TRBJ1-5; no clear D gene. CDR3 size: 15 residues. V shed 2 bases and J shed 3 bases, with 11 bases lying between them. Per germline, CDR1 MNHEY and CDR2 SMNVEV (reference sequence). This chain's CDR3 is CASSLTPAANQPQHF. In DNA form, the CDR3 reads TGTGCCAGCAGTTTAACCCCCGCGGCCAATCAGCCCCAGCATTTT.

The chain links TRBV7-9 to TRBJ2-7; TRBD1 aligns across 8 bases. V shed 4 bases and J 4 bases; nucleotides not matched to a gene: 6. In germline, CDR1 is SEHNR, CDR2 FQNEAQ (reference sequence). The CDR3 is made up of 14 amino acids. As DNA, the CDR3 is TGTGCCAGCAGCTCCGGACAGGGCGGTTACGAGCAGTACTTC. Its protein is CASSSGQGGYEQYF.

This clone turned up a few times. The chain carries TRBV19 and TRBJ1-1; TRBD1 is a possible D gene (5 bases). Trimming stripped 3 bases from V and 5 bases from J, with 10 bases between. The CDR3 sequence is 13 residues long. CDR1 and CDR2 (germline): LNHDA, SQIVND (reference sequence). The CDR3 spells CASSIGTWTEAFF. As DNA, the CDR3 is TGTGCCAGTAGTATTGGGACCTGGACTGAAGCTTTCTTT.

The chain joins TRBV7-9 to TRBJ2-3; 9 bases align to TRBD2. Trimming removed 5 bases from V and 0 bases from J; junction bases left unmatched: 6. From germline, CDR1 is SEHNR and CDR2 FQNEAQ (reference sequence). This CDR3 is 16 amino acids long. The CDR3 sequence is CASSTNSGSSTDTQYF. For the CDR3, the DNA is TGTGCCAGCAGCACGAATAGCGGGAGTAGCACAGATACGCAGTATTTT.

V is TRBV2 and J is TRBJ2-7; 7 positions match TRBD2. The V gene's germline CDR1 is SNHLY and CDR2 FYNNEI. This CDR3 has 15 amino acids. With V trimmed by 3 bases and J by 0 bases, 5 bases remained unmatched. The CDR3 region is CASSEASGLSYEQYF. CDR3 DNA: TGTGCCAGCAGTGAGGCTAGCGGTCTCTCCTACGAGCAGTACTTC.

This chain connects TRBV19 to TRBJ2-2; perhaps TRBD2 as D (5 bases). Trimming removed 7 bases at V and 6 bases at J, with 18 bases between. Germline V gives CDR1 LNHDA, CDR2 SQIVND (reference sequence). This CDR3 has 15 amino acids. In DNA, the CDR3 is TGTGCCAGTAACCCCATTGGGAGCGGCCCCGGGGAGCTGTTTTTT. It translates to CASNPIGSGPGELFF.

The chain carries TRBV2 and TRBJ1-1; TRBD1 matches 8 bases. V lost 6 bases to trimming and J lost 1 base; unmatched junction nucleotides: 4. Germline V gene data show CDR1 as SNHLY and CDR2 as FYNNEI. This CDR3 has 14 amino acids. In DNA, the CDR3 is TGTGCCAGCAGGACAGGGGTAGAGAACACTGAAGCTTTCTTT. Residues: CASRTGVENTEAFF.